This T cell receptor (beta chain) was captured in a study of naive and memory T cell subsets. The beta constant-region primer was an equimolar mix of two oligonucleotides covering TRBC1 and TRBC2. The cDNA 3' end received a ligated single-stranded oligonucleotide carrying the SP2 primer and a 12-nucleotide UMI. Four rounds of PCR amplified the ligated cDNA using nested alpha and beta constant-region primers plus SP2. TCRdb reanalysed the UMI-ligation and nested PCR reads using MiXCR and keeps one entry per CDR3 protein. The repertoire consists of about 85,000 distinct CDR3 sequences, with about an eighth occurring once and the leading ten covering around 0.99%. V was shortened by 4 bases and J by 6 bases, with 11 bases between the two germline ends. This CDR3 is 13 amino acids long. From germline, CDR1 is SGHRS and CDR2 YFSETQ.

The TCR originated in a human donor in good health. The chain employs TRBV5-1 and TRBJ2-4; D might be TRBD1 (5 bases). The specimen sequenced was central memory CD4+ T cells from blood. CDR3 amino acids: CASSGDRGNIQYF. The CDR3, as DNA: TGCGCCAGCAGCGGGGATAGGGGAAACATTCAGTACTTC.